The 21 T cell receptor beta chains below come from one sample, sequenced in a study of control samples from healthy donors and cancer patients. Some clones are missing from TCRdb's copy, which holds only in-frame ones; the method was immunoSEQ multiplex PCR. The sample gives about 120,000 clones, around nine tenths of which show up once; around an eighth is in the top ten. Sequencing was done on a sample of blood. These receptor sequences come from a young man in good health.

The chain carries TRBV5-1 and TRBJ2-1, with 10 bases matching TRBD2. CDR1 is SGHRS, CDR2 YFSETQ, per germline. Trimming removed 1 base from V and 1 base from J; junction bases left unmatched: 5. The CDR3 is made up of 17 amino acids. Here the CDR3 DNA reads TGCGCCAGCAGCTTGCCTAGCGGGGGAGGGTCCTACAATGAGCAGTTCTTC. This gives the protein CASSLPSGGGSYNEQFF.

V is TRBV11-2 and J is TRBJ1-2; maybe TRBD1 (5 bases). Germline loops: CDR1 SGHAT, CDR2 FQNNGV. The CDR3 has 15 amino acids. V lost 6 bases and J 4 bases, leaving 18 bases between the germline ends. The CDR3 nucleotides are TGTGCCAGCAGTCTTCGCGGGGGGGGGAGCTATGGCTACACCTTC. It encodes CASSLRGGGSYGYTF. Complete variable domain (other parts from reference TRBV11-2 and TRBJ1-2): EAGVAQSPRYKIIEKRQSVAFWCNPISGHATLYWYQQILGQGPKLLIQFQNNGVVDDSQLPKDRFSAERLKGVDSTLKIQPAKLEDSAVYLCASSLRGGGSYGYTFGSGTRLTVV.

J is TRBJ1-2 and V is TRBV10-1, with 9 bases that match TRBD1. This CDR3 is 13 amino acids long. Losses at the gene ends were 3 bases for V and 5 bases for J; bases not matched to a gene: 1. The germline V gene encodes CDR1 WNHNN and CDR2 SYGVQD (reference sequence). The CDR3 nucleotides read TGCGCCAGCAGTGACGGACAGGGGTATGGCTACACCTTC. Residues: CASSDGQGYGYTF.

The chain combines TRBV6-5 with TRBJ1-5, with unresolved D. The ends were cut back, 7 bases at V and 0 bases at J, with 10 bases in the middle. The CDR3 loop spans 14 amino acids. Germline V gene data show CDR1 as MNHEY and CDR2 as SVGAGI. The CDR3 region has the DNA TGTGCCAGCATGAAGGGTTATAGCAATCAGCCCCAGCATTTT. It specifies CASMKGYSNQPQHF.

The J gene is TRBJ1-2, the V gene TRBV7-8; D remains ambiguous. The CDR3 loop spans 16 amino acids. V was pared by 7 bases and J by 3 bases, with 21 bases between. In germline, CDR1 is SGHVS, CDR2 FQNEAQ. CDR3 residues: CASTPRFAGNHYGYTF. The CDR3 coding sequence is TGTGCCAGCACCCCTCGTTTCGCGGGAAACCACTATGGCTACACCTTC.

This rearrangement joins TRBV18 to TRBJ2-2; D is unresolved. Trimming removed 2 bases at V and 0 bases at J, with 10 bases between. There are 16 residues in the CDR3. Germline lookup yields CDR1 KGHSH and CDR2 LQKENI. As DNA, the CDR3 is TGTGCCAGCTCACCAGAAAGTCTGGCGAACACCGGGGAGCTGTTTTTT. Encoded protein: CASSPESLANTGELFF. The full variable domain, with the rest looked up from reference TRBV18 and TRBJ2-2, is NAGVMQNPRHLVRRRGQEARLRCSPMKGHSHVYWYRQLPEEGLKFMVYLQKENIIDESGMPKERFSAEFPKEGPSILRIQQVVRGDSAAYFCASSPESLANTGELFFGEGSRLTVL.

The chain joins TRBV2 to TRBJ1-6, with D perhaps TRBD1 (5 bases). The germline V gene encodes CDR1 SNHLY and CDR2 FYNNEI. Trimming shortened V by 11 bases and J by 0 bases, and 11 bases separated the two germline ends. CDR3 length: 14 amino acids. The CDR3 nucleotides are TGTGCCCAGGGAGGAAGCTCCTATAATTCACCCCTCCACTTT. Translating it yields CAQGGSSYNSPLHF. The variable domain in full, with the rest retrieved from reference TRBV2 and TRBJ1-6, is EPEVTQTPSHQVTQMGQEVILRCVPISNHLYFYWYRQILGQKVEFLVSFYNNEISEKSEIFDDQFSVERPDGSNFTLKIRSTKLEDSAMYFCAQGGSSYNSPLHFGNGTRLTVT.

The J gene is TRBJ1-1, the V gene TRBV7-9; the D gene is possibly TRBD1 (5 bases). The CDR3 loop spans 14 amino acids. Germline CDR1 and CDR2: SEHNR and FQNEAQ (reference sequence). Trimming shortened V by 8 bases and J by 2 bases, and 15 bases separated the two germline ends. The CDR3 DNA reads TGTGCCAGCCACGTCGCGGGGGTTAACACTGAAGCTTTCTTT. Translation: CASHVAGVNTEAFF.

CDR3 sequence reads: CAPRGQGYGYTF. DNA for the CDR3: TGTGCCCCACGAGGACAGGGTTATGGCTACACCTTC. The V and J genes are TRBV5-8 and TRBJ1-2; TRBD1 matches 8 bases. This CDR3 region has 12 residues. Germline trimming cut 10 bases from V and 5 bases from J; bases unmatched to any gene: 7. In germline, CDR1 is SGHTS, CDR2 YDEGEE.

The count of this clone is one. This chain joins TRBV28 and TRBJ2-5; 7 bases agree with TRBD2. This CDR3 has 16 amino acids. V was clipped by 3 bases and J by 4 bases; unmatched bases: 11. Germline V gene data show CDR1 as MDHEN and CDR2 as SYDVKM. CDR3 residues: CASSFPLEGEGETQYF. In DNA form, the CDR3 reads TGTGCCAGCAGTTTCCCCTTGGAAGGGGAGGGAGAGACCCAGTACTTC.

The chain employs TRBV10-3 and TRBJ2-7; D perhaps matches TRBD1 (6 bases). V was clipped by 4 bases and J by 2 bases, with 12 bases between them. The CDR3 runs 14 residues. From germline, CDR1 is ENHRY and CDR2 SYGVKD. The CDR3: CAISGVRGTYEQYF. CDR3 DNA: TGTGCCATCAGTGGAGTTAGGGGGACCTACGAGCAGTACTTC.

The chain is built from TRBV12-5 and TRBJ1-1, with D hard to call. The V gene lost 2 bases and the J gene lost 5 bases, with 9 bases spanning the gap. Germline lookup yields CDR1 LGHNT and CDR2 FRNRAP. The CDR3 consists of 13 residues. CDR3 sequence: CASGLLETTEAFF. The CDR3 DNA sequence: TGTGCTAGTGGTTTGCTGGAGACAACTGAAGCTTTCTTT.

This clone is termed medium-sized. This rearrangement joins TRBV3-1 (or the pseudogene TRBV3-2) to TRBJ2-2, with 8 positions matching TRBD1. Germline assignment: CDR1 LGHDT and CDR2 YNNKEL (reference sequence). Trimming removed 6 bases from V and 1 base from J; junction bases left unmatched: 13. The CDR3 runs to 18 residues. The chain's CDR3 is CASRSKEGQALNTGELFF. CDR3 DNA sequence: TGTGCCAGCAGATCCAAGGAGGGACAGGCACTGAACACCGGGGAGCTGTTTTTT.

J is TRBJ2-7 and V is TRBV7-2; possible D gene TRBD2, 6 bases. This CDR3 contains 14 residues. Germline CDR1 reads SGHTA; CDR2 reads FQGNSA. Trimming took off 5 bases at V and 5 bases at J, with 16 bases between the two ends. The CDR3 is CASSPRAGGNEQYF. The CDR3 nucleotides read TGTGCCAGCAGCCCCCGGGCTGGCGGGAACGAGCAGTACTTC.

The chain has TRBV24-1 and TRBJ1-2, with unresolved D. CDR3 length equals 12 residues. V dropped 0 bases and J dropped 8 bases, with 6 bases sitting between them. Germline CDR1 and CDR2: KGHDR and SFDVKD. The chain's CDR3 is CATSDLNGGYTF. For the CDR3, the DNA is TGTGCCACCAGTGATTTGAATGGCGGCTACACCTTC.

The rearrangement links TRBV29-1 to TRBJ1-2; 7 nucleotides line up with TRBD1. Germline V gives CDR1 SQVTM, CDR2 ANQGSEA. The CDR3 sequence is 13 residues long. The J segment lost 1 base and the V segment lost 4 bases, leaving 3 bases of the junction unmatched. The CDR3 region has the DNA TGCAGCGTTGCGGGACAGTTTAACTATGGCTACACCTTC. This sequence encodes CSVAGQFNYGYTF.

J is TRBJ2-1 and V is TRBV7-9; D not certain. This CDR3 region has 15 residues. V lost 2 bases to trimming and J lost 7 bases, with 15 bases between them. CDR1 and CDR2 from the germline V gene are SEHNR and FQNEAQ (reference sequence). CDR3 region: CASSLTLDGSNEQFF. The CDR3 coding sequence is TGTGCCAGCAGCTTAACCCTAGATGGATCGAATGAGCAGTTCTTC.

The chain recombines TRBV12-3 or TRBV12-4 with TRBJ2-5; the match to TRBD1 covers 7 bases. The CDR3 is 13 residues long. V lost 6 bases to trimming and J lost 6 bases; unmatched junction nucleotides: 7. CDR3 coding DNA: TGTGCCAGCAGCAGAGGGGGCAGCAAGACCCAGTACTTC. Residues: CASSRGGSKTQYF.

The J gene is TRBJ1-1, the V gene TRBV11-3, with 7 bases identical to TRBD1. This CDR3 comprises 14 residues. Trimming cost V 2 bases and J 1 base; bases outside gene matches: 1. The V gene's germline CDR1 is SGHNT and CDR2 YENEEA. The CDR3 nucleotides read TGTGCCAGCAGCTTAAGACAGGGGAACACTGAAGCTTTCTTT. Translation gives CASSLRQGNTEAFF.

The CDR3 DNA reads TGCGCCAGCAGCCGGGACAGGGGAGGAACTAATGAAAAACTGTTTTTT. Its protein product is CASSRDRGGTNEKLFF. V gene TRBV5-1 combines with J gene TRBJ1-4, with 10 positions matching TRBD1. Germline CDR1 is SGHRS and CDR2 is YFSETQ. The length of the CDR3 is 16 residues. V shed 4 bases, J shed 1 base, and the junction held 4 bases outside the gene matches.

This clone was counted only a few times. The V call is TRBV10-1, the J call TRBJ2-7; 9 positions agree with TRBD1. Germline values: CDR1 WNHNN, CDR2 SYGVQD (reference sequence). V was pared by 0 bases and J by 0 bases, with 3 bases of the junction left unmatched. The CDR3 is made up of 16 amino acids. The CDR3 protein is CASSESRTGASYEQYF. The DNA for the CDR3 is TGCGCCAGCAGTGAGTCCCGGACAGGGGCCTCCTACGAGCAGTACTTC.